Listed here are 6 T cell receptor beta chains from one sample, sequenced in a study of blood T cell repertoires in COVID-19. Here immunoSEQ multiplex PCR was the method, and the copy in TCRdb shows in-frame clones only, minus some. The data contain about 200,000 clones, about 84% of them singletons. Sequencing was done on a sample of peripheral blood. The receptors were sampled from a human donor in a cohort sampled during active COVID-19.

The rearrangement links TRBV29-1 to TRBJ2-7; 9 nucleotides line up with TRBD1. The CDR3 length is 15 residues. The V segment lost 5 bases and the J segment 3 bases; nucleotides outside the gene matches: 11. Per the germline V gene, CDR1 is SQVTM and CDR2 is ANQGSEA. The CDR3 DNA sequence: TGCAGCGTTCTAAAACTGCGGGACAGGGACTACGAGCAGTACTTC. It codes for CSVLKLRDRDYEQYF.

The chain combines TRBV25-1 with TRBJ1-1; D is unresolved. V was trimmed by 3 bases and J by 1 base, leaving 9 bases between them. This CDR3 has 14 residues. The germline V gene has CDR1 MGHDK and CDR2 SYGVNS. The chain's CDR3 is CASSDLRKNTEAFF. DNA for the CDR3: TGTGCCAGCAGTGATTTGAGAAAGAACACTGAAGCTTTCTTT.

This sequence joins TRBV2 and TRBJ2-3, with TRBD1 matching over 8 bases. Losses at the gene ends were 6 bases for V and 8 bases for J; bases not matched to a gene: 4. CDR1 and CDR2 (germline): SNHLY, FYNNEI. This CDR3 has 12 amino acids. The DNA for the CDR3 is TGTGCCAGCAGATACACAGGGGGTACGCAGTATTTT. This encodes CASRYTGGTQYF.

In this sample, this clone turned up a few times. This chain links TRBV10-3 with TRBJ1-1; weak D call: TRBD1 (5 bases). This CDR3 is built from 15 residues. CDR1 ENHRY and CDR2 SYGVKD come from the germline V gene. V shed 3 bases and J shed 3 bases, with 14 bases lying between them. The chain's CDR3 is CAISDSRGFHTEAFF. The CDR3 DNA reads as TGTGCCATCAGTGATAGTCGGGGGTTCCACACTGAAGCTTTCTTT.

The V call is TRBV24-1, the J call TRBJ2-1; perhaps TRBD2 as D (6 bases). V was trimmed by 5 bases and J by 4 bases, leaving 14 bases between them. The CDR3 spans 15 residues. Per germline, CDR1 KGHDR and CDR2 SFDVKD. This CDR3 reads CATSAWGVNYNEQFF. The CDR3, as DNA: TGTGCCACCAGTGCTTGGGGGGTCAATTACAATGAGCAGTTCTTC.

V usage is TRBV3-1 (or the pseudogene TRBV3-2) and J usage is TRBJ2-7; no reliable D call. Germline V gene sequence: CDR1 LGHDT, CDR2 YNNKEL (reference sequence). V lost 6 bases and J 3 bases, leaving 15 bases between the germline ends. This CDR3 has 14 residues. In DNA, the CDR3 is TGTGCCAGCAGTCGCGACTCCTCGGGCTACGAGCAGTACTTC. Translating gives CASSRDSSGYEQYF.